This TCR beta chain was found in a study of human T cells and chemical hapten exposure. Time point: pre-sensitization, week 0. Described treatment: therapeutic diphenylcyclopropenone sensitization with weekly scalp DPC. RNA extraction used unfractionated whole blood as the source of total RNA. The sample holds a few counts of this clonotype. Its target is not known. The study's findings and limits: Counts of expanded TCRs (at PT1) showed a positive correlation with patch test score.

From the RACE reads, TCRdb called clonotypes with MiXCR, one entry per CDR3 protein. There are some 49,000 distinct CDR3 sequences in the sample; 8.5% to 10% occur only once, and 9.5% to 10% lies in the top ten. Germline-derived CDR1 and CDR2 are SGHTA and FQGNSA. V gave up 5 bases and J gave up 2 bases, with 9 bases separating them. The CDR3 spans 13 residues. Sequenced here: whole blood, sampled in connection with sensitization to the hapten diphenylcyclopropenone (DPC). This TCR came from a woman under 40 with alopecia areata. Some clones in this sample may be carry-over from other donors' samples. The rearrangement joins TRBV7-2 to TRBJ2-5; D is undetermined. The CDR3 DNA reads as TGTGCCAGCAGCCAAGAATTGCAAGAGACCCAGTACTTC. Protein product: CASSQELQETQYF.